These 11 T cell receptor beta chains were all obtained from the same sample, sequenced in a study of neurological immune-mediated disorders. TCRdb ran MiXCR on the 5' RACE reads and lists one entry per CDR3 protein. The table has 80,000 to 95,000 distinct CDR3 sequences, approximately 3.5% seen once. Sequencing was done on a sample of PBMCs. These receptors came from a woman aged 50 to 60 with multiple sclerosis.

This clonotype was found many times. V usage is TRBV18 and J usage is TRBJ2-1, with 7 bases aligning to TRBD2. V trimming: 0 bases; J trimming: 10 bases; junction bases outside the gene matches: 12. Germline CDR1 is KGHSH and CDR2 is LQKENI. The CDR3 consists of 16 residues. The CDR3 sequence is CASSPPTGGYSKEQFF. For the CDR3, the DNA is TGTGCCAGCTCACCACCGACCGGGGGGTACTCCAAGGAGCAGTTCTTC.

This clonotype was seen repeatedly, ten times or more. The chain couples TRBV20-1 to TRBJ1-1; no firm D call. V was clipped by 0 bases and J by 1 base, with 9 bases between them. Germline V CDR1 and CDR2: DFQATT, SNEGSKA (reference sequence). The CDR3 extends over 14 amino acids. The CDR3 nucleotides are TGCAGTGCTAGAGATATTATAAGGAACACTGAAGCTTTCTTT. This gives the protein CSARDIIRNTEAFF.

In this sample, this clonotype turned up many times. The genes are TRBV20-1 and TRBJ1-3; D is possibly TRBD1 (5 bases). Per germline, CDR1 DFQATT and CDR2 SNEGSKA (reference sequence). Trimming removed 6 bases from V and 0 bases from J, with 12 bases in between. The CDR3 length is 14 residues. In DNA, the CDR3 is TGCAGTGCCCAGGGTACAGACTCTGGAAACACCATATATTTT. Translated, it gives CSAQGTDSGNTIYF.

This clonotype was observed many times. The chain has TRBV12-3 or TRBV12-4 and TRBJ1-4, with D maybe TRBD1 (5 bases). V was pared by 7 bases and J by 5 bases, with 17 bases between. This CDR3 region has 15 residues. This CDR3 is CASTSYGGVNEKLFF. CDR3 nucleotides: TGTGCCAGCACCTCGTATGGGGGGGTAAATGAAAAACTGTTTTTT.

This clonotype was recorded at least ten times. V usage is TRBV7-9 and J usage is TRBJ2-3; possible D gene TRBD1, 6 bases. This CDR3 spans 15 amino acids. V was cut by 3 bases and J by 3 bases, with 13 bases left in between. CDR1 and CDR2 (germline): SEHNR, FQNEAQ (reference sequence). CDR3 DNA: TGTGCCAGCAGCTTCGGGCAGGGGAGTACAGATACGCAGTATTTT. It is translated as CASSFGQGSTDTQYF. The complete variable domain, with remaining parts taken from reference TRBV7-9 and TRBJ2-3, reads DTGVSQNPRHKITKRGQNVTFRCDPISEHNRLYWYRQTLGQGPEFLTYFQNEAQLEKSRLLSDRFSAERPKGSFSTLEIQRTEQGDSAMYLCASSFGQGSTDTQYFGPGTRLTVL.

In its sample, this clonotype was seen many times. V is TRBV7-2 and J is TRBJ2-1; D uncertain. This CDR3 has 13 amino acids. Trimming removed 4 bases at V and 3 bases at J, with 7 bases between. Germline assignment: CDR1 SGHTA and CDR2 FQGNSA. The CDR3 sequence is CASSSPNYNEQFF. The CDR3 nucleotides read TGTGCCAGCAGCTCCCCGAACTACAATGAGCAGTTCTTC.

This clonotype was observed many times. The genes are TRBV6-5 and TRBJ2-5, with D possibly being TRBD2 (6 bases). The CDR3 has 14 residues. Germline values: CDR1 MNHEY, CDR2 SVGAGI. The ends were cut back, 6 bases at V and 4 bases at J, with 15 bases in the middle. For the CDR3, the DNA is TGTGCCAGCAGACCTTGGGACTTGTCAGAGACCCAGTACTTC. It codes for CASRPWDLSETQYF.

The CDR3, as DNA: TGCAGTGAATCACTAGCGGGGGCTGGCGAGCAGTACTTC. Encoded protein: CSESLAGAGEQYF. The chain employs TRBV20-1 and TRBJ2-7; 11 bases match TRBD2. The length of the CDR3 is 13 residues. Trimming at V came to 7 bases and at J to 6 bases, leaving 8 bases not matched to a gene. Germline values: CDR1 DFQATT, CDR2 SNEGSKA (reference sequence).

This clonotype is medium-sized (0.01 to 0.1%) by share. The rearrangement uses TRBV20-1 and TRBJ1-2; tentative D call: TRBD1 (5 bases). This CDR3 region has 13 residues. Germline V CDR1 and CDR2: DFQATT, SNEGSKA (reference sequence). In nucleotides, the CDR3 is TGCAGCCCAGGCAGGGAACCTAACTATGGCTACACCTTC. Residues: CSPGREPNYGYTF.

This clonotype was detected ten times or more. The chain links TRBV20-1 to TRBJ1-4; TRBD1 is a possible D gene (5 bases). Germline V gene lookup returns CDR1 DFQATT and CDR2 SNEGSKA (reference sequence). With 0 bases removed from V and 5 bases from J, the gap between germline ends came to 13 bases. The CDR3 has 15 residues. Here the CDR3 reads CSARDRGRGNEKLFF. CDR3 sequence (DNA): TGCAGTGCTAGAGATAGGGGCCGGGGGAATGAAAAACTGTTTTTT.

The rearrangement links TRBV14 to TRBJ2-3; 9 bases match TRBD2. The CDR3 has 17 amino acids. Per germline, CDR1 SGHDN and CDR2 FVKESK. Trimming removed 1 base from V and 9 bases from J; junction bases left unmatched: 14. The CDR3 spells CASSQVAGGPRLGTQYF. The CDR3 bases are TGTGCCAGCAGCCAAGTTGCGGGGGGGCCGCGTTTGGGGACGCAGTATTTT.